The clone carrying this T cell receptor beta chain came up a few times. Its target is not known. This specimen belongs to a study of blood T cells in healthy people across ages. Through a sample-barcoded 5' primer and a J-beta primer mix, a second PCR was run for roughly 7 to 12 cycles. Researchers report that a template-switch adaptor with 12 random nucleotides tagged each cDNA molecule. TCRdb itself ran the 5' RACE reads through MiXCR, one entry per CDR3 protein. Of 1.5 million to 2 million distinct CDR3 sequences in the sample, 49% were seen once. CDR3 length: 15 residues. Germline values: CDR1 MDHEN, CDR2 SYDVKM. Trimming stripped 3 bases from V and 0 bases from J, with 12 bases between. General study points: When set beside aged donors, long-lived donors presented more naive CD4+ cells and higher diversity. The authors considered diversity estimates from one million T cells to be underestimates.

This TCR was recovered from a woman in her forties in good health. The sequenced sample consisted of blood. V is TRBV28 and J is TRBJ2-7; D is perhaps TRBD2 (6 bases). This chain's CDR3 is CASSFGLLSSYEQYF. The CDR3 bases are TGTGCCAGCAGTTTCGGACTACTAAGCTCCTACGAGCAGTACTTC.